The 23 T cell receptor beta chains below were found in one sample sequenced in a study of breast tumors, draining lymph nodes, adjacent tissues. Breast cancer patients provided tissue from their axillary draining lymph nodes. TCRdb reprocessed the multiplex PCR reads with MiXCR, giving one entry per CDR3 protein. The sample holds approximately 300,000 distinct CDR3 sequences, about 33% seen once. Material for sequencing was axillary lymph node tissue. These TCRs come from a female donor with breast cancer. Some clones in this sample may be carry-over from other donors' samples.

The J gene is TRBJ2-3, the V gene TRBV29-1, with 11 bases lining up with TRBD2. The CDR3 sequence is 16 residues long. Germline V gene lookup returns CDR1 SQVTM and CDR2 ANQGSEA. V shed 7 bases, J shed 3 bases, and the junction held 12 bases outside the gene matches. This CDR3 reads CSGATSGKRVTDTQYF. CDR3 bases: TGCAGCGGCGCGACTAGCGGGAAACGGGTAACAGATACGCAGTATTTT.

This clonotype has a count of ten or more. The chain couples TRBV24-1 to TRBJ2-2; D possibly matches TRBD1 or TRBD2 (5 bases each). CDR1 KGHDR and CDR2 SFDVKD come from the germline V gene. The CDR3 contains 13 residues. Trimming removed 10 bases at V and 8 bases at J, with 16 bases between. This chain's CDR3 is CATGDPTFGELFF. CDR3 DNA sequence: TGTGCCACAGGGGACCCGACCTTTGGGGAGCTGTTTTTT.

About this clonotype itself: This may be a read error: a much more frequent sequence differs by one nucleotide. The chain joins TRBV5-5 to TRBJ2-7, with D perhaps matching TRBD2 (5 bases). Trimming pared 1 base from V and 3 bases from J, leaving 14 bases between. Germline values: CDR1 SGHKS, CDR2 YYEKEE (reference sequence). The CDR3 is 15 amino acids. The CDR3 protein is CASSLFGVLDYEQYF. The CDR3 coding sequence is TGTGCCAGCAGCTTGTTCGGGGTCTTGGACTACGAGCAGTACTTC. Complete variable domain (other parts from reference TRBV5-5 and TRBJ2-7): DAGVTQSPTHLIKTRGQQVTLRCSPISGHKSVSWYQQVLGQGPQFIFQYYEKEERGRGNFPDRFSARQFPNYSSELNVNALLLGDSALYLCASSLFGVLDYEQYFGPGTRLTVT.

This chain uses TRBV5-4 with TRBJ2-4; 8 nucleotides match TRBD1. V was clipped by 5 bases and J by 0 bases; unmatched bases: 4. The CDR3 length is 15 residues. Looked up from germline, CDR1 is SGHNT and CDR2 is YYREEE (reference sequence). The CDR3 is CASRKDREAKNIQYF. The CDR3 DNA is TGTGCCAGCAGGAAGGACAGGGAAGCCAAAAACATTCAGTACTTC. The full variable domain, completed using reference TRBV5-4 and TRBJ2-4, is ETGVTQSPTHLIKTRGQQVTLRCSSQSGHNTVSWYQQALGQGPQFIFQYYREEENGRGNFPPRFSGLQFPNYSSELNVNALELDDSALYLCASRKDREAKNIQYFGAGTRLSVL.

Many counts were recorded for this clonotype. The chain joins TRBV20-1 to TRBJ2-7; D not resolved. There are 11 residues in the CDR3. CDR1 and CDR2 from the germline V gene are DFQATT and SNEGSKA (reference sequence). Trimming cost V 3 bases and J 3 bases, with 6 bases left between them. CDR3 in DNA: TGCAGTGCTAGGGTCAACTACGAGCAGTACTTC. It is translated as CSARVNYEQYF.

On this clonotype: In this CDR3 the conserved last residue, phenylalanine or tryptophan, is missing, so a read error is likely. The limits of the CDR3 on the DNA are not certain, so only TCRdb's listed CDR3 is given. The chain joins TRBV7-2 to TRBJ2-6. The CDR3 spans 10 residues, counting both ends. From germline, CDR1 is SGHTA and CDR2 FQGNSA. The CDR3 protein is CASSLEKETS.

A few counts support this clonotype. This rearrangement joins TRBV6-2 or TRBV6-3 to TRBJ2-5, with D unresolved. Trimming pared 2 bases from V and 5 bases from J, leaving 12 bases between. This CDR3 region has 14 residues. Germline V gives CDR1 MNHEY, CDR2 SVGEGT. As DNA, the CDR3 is TGTGCCAGCAGTTACGGCAGCAGTTCGGAGACCCAGTACTTC. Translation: CASSYGSSSETQYF.

The CDR3 nucleotides are TGTGCCATCAGTGAGGCGGGGGCTAGCGGGAGGGCCCGGGAGACCCAGTACTTC. Translated: CAISEAGASGRARETQYF. The rearrangement links TRBV10-3 to TRBJ2-5; 12 nucleotides match TRBD2. Trimming removed 2 bases from V and 5 bases from J; junction bases left unmatched: 12. Germline lookup yields CDR1 ENHRY and CDR2 SYGVKD. This CDR3 contains 18 residues.

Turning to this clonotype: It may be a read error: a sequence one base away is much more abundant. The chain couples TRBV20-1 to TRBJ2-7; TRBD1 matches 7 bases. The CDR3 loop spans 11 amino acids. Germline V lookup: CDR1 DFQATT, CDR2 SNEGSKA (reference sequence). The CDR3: CSAYRGDEQSF. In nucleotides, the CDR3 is TGCAGTGCGTACAGGGGTGACGAGCAGTCCTTC.

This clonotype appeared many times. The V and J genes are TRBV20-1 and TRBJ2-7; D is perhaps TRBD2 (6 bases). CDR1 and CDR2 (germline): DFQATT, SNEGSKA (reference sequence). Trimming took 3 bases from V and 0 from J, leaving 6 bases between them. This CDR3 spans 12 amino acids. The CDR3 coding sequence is TGCAGTGCTAGGGGAGGCTCCTACGAGCAGTACTTC. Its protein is CSARGGSYEQYF.

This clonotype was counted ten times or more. The CDR3 nucleotides read TGCAGTGCTAGAGCGGTGACAACCTACGGGGAGCTGTTTTTT. Translation gives CSARAVTTYGELFF. V is TRBV20-1 and J is TRBJ2-2; D not certain. The CDR3 covers 14 residues. Trimming cost V 1 base and J 7 bases, with 13 bases left between them. CDR1 is DFQATT, CDR2 SNEGSKA, per germline (reference sequence).

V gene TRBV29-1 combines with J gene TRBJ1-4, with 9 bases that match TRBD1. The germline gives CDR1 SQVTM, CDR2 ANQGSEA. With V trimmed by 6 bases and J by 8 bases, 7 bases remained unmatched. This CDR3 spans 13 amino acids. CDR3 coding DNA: TGCAGCGTACAGGGGGCAGCTGAAGAAAAACTGTTTTTT. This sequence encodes CSVQGAAEEKLFF.

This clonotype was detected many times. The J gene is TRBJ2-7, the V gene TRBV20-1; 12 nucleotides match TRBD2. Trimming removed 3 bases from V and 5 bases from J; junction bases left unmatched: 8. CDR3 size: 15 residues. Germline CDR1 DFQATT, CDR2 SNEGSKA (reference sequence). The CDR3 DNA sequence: TGCAGTGCTAGGAATCGACTAGCGGGAGACCACGAGCAGTACTTC. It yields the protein CSARNRLAGDHEQYF.

The CDR3 nucleotides are TGCAGTGCAACCCCGGACCGCCTCGGCAATCAGCCCCAGCATTTT. Translating it yields CSATPDRLGNQPQHF. This chain uses TRBV20-1 with TRBJ1-5; D is uncertain. Germline V gene sequence: CDR1 DFQATT, CDR2 SNEGSKA (reference sequence). V lost 6 bases and J lost 2, with 17 bases in between. This CDR3 contains 15 residues.

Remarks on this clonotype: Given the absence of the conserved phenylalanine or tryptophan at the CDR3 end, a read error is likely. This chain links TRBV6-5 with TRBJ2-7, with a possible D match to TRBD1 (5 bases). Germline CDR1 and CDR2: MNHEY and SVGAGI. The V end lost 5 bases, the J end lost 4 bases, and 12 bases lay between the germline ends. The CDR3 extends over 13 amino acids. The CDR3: CASSKTENYEQYL. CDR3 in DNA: TGTGCCAGCAGTAAGACAGAGAATTACGAGCAGTACCTC.

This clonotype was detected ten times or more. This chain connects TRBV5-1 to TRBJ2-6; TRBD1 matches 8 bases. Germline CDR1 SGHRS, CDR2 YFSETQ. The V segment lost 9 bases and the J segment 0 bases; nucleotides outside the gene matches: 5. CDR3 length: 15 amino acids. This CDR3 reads CATFGQGSGANVLTF. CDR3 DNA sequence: TGCGCCACCTTTGGACAGGGCTCTGGGGCCAACGTCCTGACTTTC.

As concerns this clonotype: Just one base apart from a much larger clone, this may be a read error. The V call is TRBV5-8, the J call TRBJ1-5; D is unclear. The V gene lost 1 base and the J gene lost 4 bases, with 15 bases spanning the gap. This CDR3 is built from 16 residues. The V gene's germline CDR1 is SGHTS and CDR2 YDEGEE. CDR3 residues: CASSLLQRTANQPQHF. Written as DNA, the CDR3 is TGTGCCAGCAGCTTGCTACAGAGAACAGCTAATCAGCCCCAGCATTTT.

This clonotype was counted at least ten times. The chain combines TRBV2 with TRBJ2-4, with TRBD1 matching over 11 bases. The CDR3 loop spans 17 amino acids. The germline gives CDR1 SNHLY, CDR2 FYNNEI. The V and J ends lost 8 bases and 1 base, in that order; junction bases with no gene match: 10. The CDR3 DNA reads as TGTGCCAGCCGGACAGGGGGCACAGAGTTGGCCAAAAACATTCAGTACTTC. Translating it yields CASRTGGTELAKNIQYF.

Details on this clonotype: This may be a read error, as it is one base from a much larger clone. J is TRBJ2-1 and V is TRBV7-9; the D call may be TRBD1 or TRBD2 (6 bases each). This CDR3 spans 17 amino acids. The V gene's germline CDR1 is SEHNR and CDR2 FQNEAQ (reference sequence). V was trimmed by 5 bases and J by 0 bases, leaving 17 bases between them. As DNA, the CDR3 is TGTGCCAGCAGCCCGGGGGCTCCGCCAAGCTCCTACAATGAGCAGTTCTTC. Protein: CASSPGAPPSSYNEQFF.

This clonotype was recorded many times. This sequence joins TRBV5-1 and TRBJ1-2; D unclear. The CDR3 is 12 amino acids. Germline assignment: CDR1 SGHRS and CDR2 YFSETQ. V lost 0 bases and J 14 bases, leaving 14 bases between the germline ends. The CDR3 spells CASSLGKEGWTF. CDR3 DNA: TGCGCCAGCAGCTTGGGAAAGGAGGGTTGGACCTTC. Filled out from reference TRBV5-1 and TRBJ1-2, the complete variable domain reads KAGVTQTPRYLIKTRGQQVTLSCSPISGHRSVSWYQQTPGQGLQFLFEYFSETQRNKGNFPGRFSGRQFSNSRSEMNVSTLELGDSALYLCASSLGKEGWTFGSGTRLTVV.

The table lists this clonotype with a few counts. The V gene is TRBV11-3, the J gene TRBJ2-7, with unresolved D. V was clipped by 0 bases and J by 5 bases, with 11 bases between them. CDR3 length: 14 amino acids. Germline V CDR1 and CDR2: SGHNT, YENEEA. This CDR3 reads CASSLDRRSNEQYF. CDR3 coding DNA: TGTGCCAGCAGCTTAGATCGTAGGTCAAACGAGCAGTACTTC. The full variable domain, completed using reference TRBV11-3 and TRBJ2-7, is EAGVVQSPRYKIIEKKQPVAFWCNPISGHNTLYWYLQNLGQGPELLIRYENEEAVDDSQLPKDRFSAERLKGVDSTLKIQPAELGDSAVYLCASSLDRRSNEQYFGPGTRLTVT.

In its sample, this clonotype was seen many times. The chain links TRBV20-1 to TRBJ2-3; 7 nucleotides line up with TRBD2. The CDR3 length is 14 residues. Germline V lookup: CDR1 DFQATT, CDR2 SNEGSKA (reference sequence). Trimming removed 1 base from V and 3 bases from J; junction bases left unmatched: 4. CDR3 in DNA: TGCAGTGCTAGAGGGCGGGAGTGGACAGATACGCAGTATTTT. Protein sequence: CSARGREWTDTQYF.

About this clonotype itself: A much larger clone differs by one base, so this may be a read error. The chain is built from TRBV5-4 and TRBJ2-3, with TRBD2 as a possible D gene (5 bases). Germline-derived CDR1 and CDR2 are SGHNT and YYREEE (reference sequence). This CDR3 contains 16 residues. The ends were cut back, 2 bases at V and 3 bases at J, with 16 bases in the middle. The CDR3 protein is CASSLKAAARTDTQYF. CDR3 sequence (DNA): TGTGCCAGCAGCTTAAAAGCGGCAGCGAGGACAGATACGCAGTATTTT.